This paragraph covers one TCR beta chain sequence. This entry comes from a study of blood T cells in healthy people across ages. It was with a sample-barcoded 5' primer and a J-beta primer mix that a second PCR of about 7 to 12 cycles was run. TCRdb itself ran the 5' RACE reads through MiXCR, one entry per CDR3 protein. In the table there are 1.5 million to 2 million distinct CDR3 sequences, roughly 27% of which are singletons. The CDR3 totals 12 residues. The V gene's germline CDR1 is DFQATT and CDR2 SNEGSKA (reference sequence). V shed 7 bases and J shed 2 bases, with 11 bases lying between them. This chain joins TRBV20-1 and TRBJ1-2; D gene ambiguous. The source of this sequence is a woman in her 30s in good health. Sequences were obtained from blood. In nucleotides, the CDR3 is TGCAGTGGAACAGTTCCCAACTATGGCTACACCTTC. Residues: CSGTVPNYGYTF.